At least ten counts were recorded for the clone carrying this T cell receptor beta chain. Its antigen remains unidentified. Researchers amplified the TCR beta CDR3 regions from RNA transcripts. HTBI primers were the set used in a first-round RT-PCR of the TCR CDR3. TCRdb called the multiplex PCR reads again in MiXCR, with one record for every CDR3 protein. Here the sample spans 300,000 to 400,000 distinct CDR3 sequences, roughly 18% being singletons. CDR1 and CDR2 from the germline V gene are DFQATT and SNEGSKA (reference sequence). CDR3 length equals 11 residues. V lost 5 bases and J 6 bases, leaving 7 bases between the germline ends. These data belong to a study of T cells in Graves' hyperthyroidism and ophthalmopathy. On the study more broadly: Any treatment followed the collection of peripheral blood at initial diagnosis. Points from the study as a whole: Expanded thyroid clonotypes (above 0.001) were mostly also found in blood. A 13 V-J model separated ophthalmopathy from stable hyperthyroidism.

For the diagnoses, clinical symptoms, serum thyroxine and TRAb, thyroid ultrasound and orbital computed tomography were used. The chain joins TRBV20-1 to TRBJ2-2; a weak D match, TRBD2 (5 bases). The TCR comes from a woman in her forties or fifties with Graves' hyperthyroidism. The sample taken for sequencing was blood. CDR3 sequence: CSARGSGELFF. Here the CDR3 DNA reads TGCAGTGCTCGCGGGTCCGGGGAGCTGTTTTTT.